This T cell receptor beta chain was observed in a study of shared clonotypes between healthy human individuals. Study-wide findings and caveats: For naive CD4 cells, roughly 5.5% of clonotypes were shared across a few donors. Limited genetic and exposure-history diversity came from having few donors.

With V trimmed by 1 base and J by 7 bases, 7 bases remained unmatched. The germline V gene has CDR1 SGHAT and CDR2 FQNNGV. The CDR3 sequence is 16 residues long. With regard to this clone: Antigen unknown.

Generated by immunoSEQ multiplex PCR, the TCRdb table keeps only in-frame clones and is missing some. This sample carries more than 2 million clones, 90% to 95% of them seen once, and the ten largest clones take 0.13%. The clonotype originates from a man younger than 30 in good health. J is TRBJ1-1 and V is TRBV11-2; 12 nucleotides line up with TRBD1. Material: naive CD4+ T cells sorted from blood. Subset: CD45RA+ positively selected. The CDR3 nucleotides read TGTGCCAGCAGCTTAGGGGGACAGGGGGCCGTTTTTGAAGCTTTCTTT. Amino acids: CASSLGGQGAVFEAFF.